This T cell receptor (beta chain) was retrieved from a study of T-cell memory formation after mild COVID-19. As for the study in general: In these data, TCR clusters were largely donor specific.

Trimming pared 4 bases from V and 7 bases from J, leaving 12 bases between. CDR3 length: 13 residues. Germline values: CDR1 SGHDT, CDR2 YYEEEE. Each CDR3 protein is one row after TCRdb ran MiXCR on the 5' RACE reads. The sample records under 700,000 distinct CDR3 sequences, roughly 21% being singletons. There are a few counts of this clonotype. The sample consisted of PBMCs or a T cell subset sorted from them (not recorded which). The rearrangement uses TRBV5-6 and TRBJ2-1; the D call may be TRBD1 or TRBD2 (5 bases each). The receptor was derived from an adult woman who had mild COVID-19 (a few samples of this study predate the infection). Cell type and time point are not known. This CDR3 reads CASSRGTRNEQFF. CDR3 nucleotides: TGTGCCAGCAGCCGAGGGACGCGGAATGAGCAGTTCTTC.